This T cell receptor (beta chain) derives from a study of OX40 agonist ivuxolimab in advanced cancers. Overall study: Each patient was given ivuxolimab into a vein every 2 weeks, at 0.01 to 10 mg/kg. Patients receiving dose escalation had hepatocellular carcinoma, melanoma, renal cell or head and neck cancer. General study points: In the 0.1 to 3.0 mg/kg range, CD4+ and CD8+ blood T cells had expanded clonally by week 6.

A word on this clone: The antigen is undetermined.

Per the germline V gene, CDR1 is SGHTS and CDR2 is YDEGEE. With V trimmed by 0 bases and J by 6 bases, 12 bases remained unmatched. The CDR3 is made up of 17 amino acids. The repertoire was sequenced with immunoSEQ multiplex PCR; TCRdb's copy has only in-frame clones and lacks some. This sample yields 39,000 or so clones, of which around 92% are seen a single time; about 0.6% belongs to the top ten. The sample consisted of CD4+ or CD8+ T cells sorted from blood, taken in a trial of the OX40 agonist ivuxolimab. The gene calls are TRBV5-8 and TRBJ2-4, with 7 nucleotides matching TRBD1. This TCR came from an adult with an advanced solid tumor such as melanoma, head and neck, liver or kidney cancer. CDR3 sequence: CASSLDLIQGRGNIQYF. The DNA for the CDR3 is TGTGCCAGCAGCTTGGATTTGATACAGGGGAGAGGAAACATTCAGTACTTC.